The clone carrying this T cell receptor (beta chain) was seen ten or more times. It was with unique molecular identifiers that the TCRbeta library was prepared. MiXCR was run by TCRdb on the PCR reads, yielding one entry per CDR3 protein. The sample includes about 230,000 distinct CDR3 sequences, about 12% of them seen just once. The CDR3 has 14 residues. V lost 1 base and J lost 4, with 10 bases in between. Germline V gene data show CDR1 as SGHTA and CDR2 as FQGNSA. The data were taken from a study of T-cell reconstitution after alpha-beta-depleted transplantation in children. Source: PBMCs from the stem cell graft donor, taken from the stem cell graft. This sequence joins TRBV7-2 and TRBJ1-2; D not certain. This clonotype was sampled from a human donor who donated a stem cell graft to a child with acute lymphoblastic leukemia. CDR3 protein: CASSLGVGRYGYTF. DNA of the CDR3: TGTGCCAGCAGCTTAGGGGTCGGACGCTATGGCTACACCTTC.